This TCR beta chain appears in the sequencing data of a study of T cell therapy after organ transplantation. Study-wide findings and caveats: Effects of concurrent antirejection and antiviral medications were not evaluable. In nonresponders, large pretherapy expansions changed minimally after therapy.

The CDR3 spans 14 residues. Deletions cut 0 bases from V and 3 bases from J, with 9 bases between. Germline V gene sequence: CDR1 LGHNA, CDR2 YSLEER. Stated time point: 20-29 weeks after completion of therapy. Patients were solid-organ transplant recipients with drug-resistant or recurrent cytomegalovirus. The protocol was immunoSEQ multiplex PCR, while the TCRdb copy is restricted to in-frame clones and leaves out a portion. In the table there are 20,000 or so clones, around 84% of which are singletons. Worth noting for this clone: Its target is not known.

Sequenced here: CD8+ T cells from blood, sampled after autologous CMV-specific T cell therapy. The chain has TRBV4-3 and TRBJ2-7, with D tentatively TRBD2 (6 bases). This sequence was found in a human patient who had received a solid organ transplant and had CMV disease. Some T cells may be the graft donor's. DNA of the CDR3: TGCGCCAGCAGCCAAGATCTGGGGGGCTACGAGCAGTACTTC. Its protein is CASSQDLGGYEQYF.